This T cell receptor (beta chain) was retrieved from a study of T cells in Graves' hyperthyroidism and ophthalmopathy. Study findings and constraints: Blood shared most expanded thyroid clonotypes above 0.001.

This CDR3 is built from 15 residues. Germline CDR1 and CDR2: MDHEN and SYDVKM. Trimming took 3 bases from V and 1 from J, leaving 12 bases between them. Blood sampling occurred at first hyperthyroidism diagnosis, ahead of any ophthalmopathy symptoms. The PBMCs studied were ones that came from about 10 ml fresh peripheral blood. This clonotype has a count of ten or more. As yet, its antigen is unknown. RNA transcripts gave rise to amplified TCR beta CDR3 regions. Primed by the HTBI set, a first-round RT-PCR was run on the TCR CDR3. TCRdb reanalysed the multiplex PCR reads using MiXCR and keeps one entry per CDR3 protein. The sample has about 130,000 distinct CDR3 sequences; approximately 20% are singletons.

Input material: blood. This receptor was obtained from a woman between 45 and 60 years old with Graves' hyperthyroidism that later progressed to Graves' ophthalmopathy. V is TRBV28 and J is TRBJ1-1; D unresolved. The CDR3 loop reads CASSFRPRRNTEAFF. CDR3 bases: TGTGCCAGCAGTTTTCGTCCCCGCCGGAACACTGAAGCTTTCTTT. Complete variable domain (other parts from reference TRBV28 and TRBJ1-1): DVKVTQSSRYLVKRTGEKVFLECVQDMDHENMFWYRQDPGLGLRLIYFSYDVKMKEKGDIPEGYSVSREKKERFSLILESASTNQTSMYLCASSFRPRRNTEAFFGQGTRLTVV.